Listed below are T cell receptor beta chains from one sample, sequenced in a study of T cell changes during pregnancy in multiple sclerosis. Profiled with immunoSEQ multiplex PCR; TCRdb holds only in-frame clones, not every one. This table holds more than 65,000 clones, about nine tenths found once. Sequenced here: peripheral blood, sampled after pregnancy. The origin of the receptors is a female donor in good health, enrolled as a control in a pregnancy study. CDR3s include the opening cysteine and the closing phenylalanine or tryptophan. A D gene is named only where the DNA matches it firmly. The size entry is marked missing in some rows and otherwise reads once, few, many or a size class.

CDR3nt | CDR3aa | d_gene | j_gene | v_gene | abundance
TGTGCCAGCAGTTCCTCTGGGGGGGCTAACTATGGCTACACCTTC | CASSSSGGANYGYTF | . | TRBJ1-2 | TRBV28 | .
TGCAGCGTTGCGAAGTCCAGCTCTGGAAACACCATATATTTT | CSVAKSSSGNTIYF | . | TRBJ1-3 | TRBV29-1 | few
TGTGCCAGCAGCGAGGGGGAAAGGATTCTAGGGGTCTACGAGCAGTACTTC | CASSEGERILGVYEQYF | . | TRBJ2-7 | TRBV9 | .
TGTGCCAGTAGTAGCGGGGGCAAAGGTGGTGAGCAGTTCTTC | CASSSGGKGGEQFF | . | TRBJ2-1 | TRBV19 | .
TGTGCCAGCAGCCAGCAACAGACAGGGTTAGGCTACACCTTC | CASSQQQTGLGYTF | TRBD1 | TRBJ1-2 | TRBV14 | .
TGTGCCAGCAGCTTGACGAGCTCCTACAATGAGCAGTTCTTC | CASSLTSSYNEQFF | . | TRBJ2-1 | TRBV5-8 | .
TGTGCCAGCAGCCAAAAATTTGGACAGGCCAATCAGCCCCAGCATTTT | CASSQKFGQANQPQHF | TRBD1 | TRBJ1-5 | TRBV7-8 | .
TGTGCCATCAGTGCTAGCGGGAGCTCCTACAATGAGCAGTTCTTC | CAISASGSSYNEQFF | TRBD2 | TRBJ2-1 | TRBV10-3 | .
TGTGCCAGCAGCTTAACAGGGAAAGATCCTTACGAGCAGTACTTC | CASSLTGKDPYEQYF | . | TRBJ2-7 | TRBV7-2 | .
TGTGCCAGCAGTGAAGCAGAGGGGGCCGGCGAAAAACTGTTTTTT | CASSEAEGAGEKLFF | TRBD1 | TRBJ1-4 | TRBV6-1 | .
TGTGCCAGCAGTCGGGACAGGGGAGGAGGCTACACCTTC | CASSRDRGGGYTF | TRBD1 | TRBJ1-2 | TRBV27 | .
TGTGCCAGCTTAATAGCGGGGGGGCGGGAGACCCAGTACTTC | CASLIAGGRETQYF | TRBD2 | TRBJ2-5 | TRBV7-2 | .
TGTGCCAGCAGCTTAGCGCAACAGGCGTTCTATGGCTACACCTTC | CASSLAQQAFYGYTF | . | TRBJ1-2 | TRBV7-8 | once
TGTGCCACCAGCAGAGATGGGACAGGGGGCGGAGAGACCCAGTACTTC | CATSRDGTGGGETQYF | TRBD1 | TRBJ2-5 | TRBV15 | .
TGTGCCAGCACTCGAGCGGGGACTTCCTACGAGCAGTACTTC | CASTRAGTSYEQYF | TRBD2 | TRBJ2-7 | TRBV28 | .
TGTGCCAGCAGCCGCCGGACCGGACAGGGTAGTTCCTACGAGCAGTACTTC | CASSRRTGQGSSYEQYF | TRBD1 | TRBJ2-7 | TRBV7-9 | .
TGTGCCAGCAGCTTACAGGGCTCCTACGAGCAGTACTTC | CASSLQGSYEQYF | . | TRBJ2-7 | TRBV5-8 | .
TGTGCCAGCACCAGGGCTAGCGGTCTCGAGCAGTACTTC | CASTRASGLEQYF | TRBD2 | TRBJ2-7 | TRBV25-1 | .
TGTGCCAGCAGCCCGAGACTAGCGAGATACGAGCAGTACTTC | CASSPRLARYEQYF | TRBD2 | TRBJ2-7 | TRBV7-9 | .
TGTGCCAGCAGCGACCTTCAGGGGGCGAGCACTGAAGCTTTCTTT | CASSDLQGASTEAFF | TRBD1 | TRBJ1-1 | TRBV7-9 | .
TGTGCCAGCAGCCCTTCTCTGGGAGGGGCCCCAATAGCCCAGCATTTT | CASSPSLGGAPIAQHF | . | TRBJ1-5 | TRBV27 | .
TGTGCCAGCAGTTTACAGGACAGGGTAAATGGCAATGAGCAGTTCTTC | CASSLQDRVNGNEQFF | TRBD1 | TRBJ2-1 | TRBV27 | .
TGTGCCAGCAGTCCCCGGGCAGGGGCAGTACAGCCCCAGCATTTT | CASSPRAGAVQPQHF | . | TRBJ1-5 | TRBV6-5 | once
TGTGCCAGTTCTAGCCTAGCGGGAGCAGATACGCAGTATTTT | CASSSLAGADTQYF | TRBD2 | TRBJ2-3 | TRBV19 | .
TGTGCCAGCAGCTTGGTAGCGGGAGTTAATAAGGAGCAGTACTTC | CASSLVAGVNKEQYF | TRBD2 | TRBJ2-7 | TRBV5-4 | .
TGTGCCAGTAGTTCCCTCGGGGGGGGGAATCAGCCCCAGCATTTT | CASSSLGGGNQPQHF | . | TRBJ1-5 | TRBV19 | .
TGCGCCAGCAGCCAAGACGGGACAGGGAGTCGGCAGCCCCAGCATTTT | CASSQDGTGSRQPQHF | TRBD1 | TRBJ1-5 | TRBV4-1 | medium-sized
TGCGCCAGCAGCTTGGAGGGGGGGGCGATCGAGGAGACCCAGTACTTC | CASSLEGGAIEETQYF | . | TRBJ2-5 | TRBV5-1 | .
TGTGCCAGCAGCGAGATTTCAACTAATGAAAAACTGTTTTTT | CASSEISTNEKLFF | . | TRBJ1-4 | TRBV7-9 | .